The T cell receptor beta chain described here comes from a study of persistence of HIV-infected CD4 T cells (dated by TCRdb to 2018 to 2020). About the investigation overall: The study isolated CMV- and HIV-1 Gag-responding CD4+ T cells from ART-treated individuals to examine antigen-driven clonal expansion of HIV-1-infected cells. Peripheral blood samples of up to about 180 mL were obtained at multiple time points, with the exception of two participants, for whom leukapheresis was performed at a single time point. Participants had been on suppressive ART for a median of about eight years. The TCR cluster analysis across participants included eight or nine participants for CMV and 6 or 7 participants for Gag. The clonality of all cells in each sorted population was measured by TCRbeta sequencing, and the clonality of infected cells was measured by proviral sequencing. Overall results and qualifications from the work: The study involved few individuals and tested only a limited range of antigens. Within the same sorted populations, TCR oligoclonality correlated with proviral oligoclonality. Antigen-responding cells were enriched for degenerate expanded CDR3beta sequences, which suggests convergent selection of CD4+ responses to CMV and Gag. Significantly lower TCRbeta richness was observed in CMV- and Gag-responding cells than in anti-CD3/anti-CD28-responding cells, and higher oligoclonality was observed in CMV-responding cells than in CD3/CD28-stimulated and Gag-responding cells. Bulk TCR analyses could not be limited to the rare CMV-responding cells that actually contained HIV-1 proviruses.

In the paper's terms, the treatment or condition label means: suppressive antiretroviral therapy. A pool of overlapping HIV-1 Gag 15-mer peptides, at approximately 0.95 ug per peptide per mL, was used to stimulate the cells. Nonresponding CD40L-negative CD69-negative CD45RO-high memory CD4+ T cells were sorted as memory populations depleted of antigen-responding cells. Participants were HIV-1-infected adults who started suppressive ART during chronic infection. For at least 4 years, participants had undetectable plasma HIV-1 RNA, below 50 copies/mL. To be included, participants needed a CD4+ T cell count above 400 cells/uL and a positive CMV serology. Before stimulation, PBMCs were isolated using density centrifugation and then depleted of CD8+ T cells. Stimulation of CD8-depleted PBMCs was carried out for more than 15 hours with anti-CD28/CD49d costimulation, CD40-blocking antibody and enfuvirtide, to prevent new infections. Cell sorting was done on a Beckman Coulter MoFlo Legacy or XDP sorter, and dead cells were excluded with propidium iodide. For samples with more than one million cells, genomic DNA was extracted with the QIAamp DNA Mini Kit, and for all other samples the Quick-DNA Microprep Kit was used.

The immunoSEQ hsTCRB assay version 4, run in survey mode, was used to sequence TCRbeta repertoires from genomic DNA. Genomic DNA was diluted to around 9.4 ng/uL, and up to about 1 ug per sample was used for TCRbeta sequencing. Concerning the study's data processing: TCRbeta data were analyzed in ImmunoSeq Analyzer 3.0, with diversity computed on productive nucleotide rearrangements. Lower-bound TCR diversity was estimated with the improved Chao index, and clonality with the Gini coefficient using the Immunarch R package. When different nucleotide rearrangements encoded the same CDR3beta amino acid sequence, each rearrangement was treated as a distinct clonotype. TCRbeta sequences significantly enriched in antigen-responding cells relative to anti-CD3/anti-CD28-activated cells were identified by differential abundance analysis. GLIPH2 clustered TCRs by predicted peptide-MHC specificity, both within individual participants and across merged participant data sets. What TCRdb holds here is the immuneACCESS table cut down to in-frame rearrangements. Part of the clones is not present; checked against another copy, under half of the missing clones reflect an unresolved V gene, and the others are unexplained. D and trimming come from the DNA, and the V and J calls and clone size come from that table. Recorded for this sample are more than 30,000 clones; around 83% of them occurred a single time. Clones ranked in the top ten supply around 1% of the sample.

Points on this clone: Its antigen is unknown. No quality values exist for individual bases; no much larger clone is one base distant. In the same sample, other DNA sequences code for this CDR3.

Here the sequenced sample was cultured CD4+ T cells from PBMCs, taken from a patient who received antiretroviral therapy. The cell subset or site label, read with the paper, signifies: CD40L-CD69- CD45RO-high memory CD4 T cells not responding to Gag peptides. This TCR was recovered from an adult with HIV. The donor label of this sample is uncertain.

The DNA sequence reads TGTGCCATAACCCAACAGGGGGCGAAAACTGGGGCCAACGTCCTGACTTTC. This is translated as CAITQQGAKTGANVLTF. The chain joins TRBV2 to TRBJ2-6, with TRBD1 matching 9 junction bases. The germline V gene encodes CDR1 SNHLY and CDR2 FYNNEI. From cysteine to phenylalanine, the CDR3 is 17 amino acids long. The DNA shown is the 51-base CDR3, in frame from base 1. V is pruned by 10 bases and J by 2 bases, leaving 12 bases of the junction without a gene match.